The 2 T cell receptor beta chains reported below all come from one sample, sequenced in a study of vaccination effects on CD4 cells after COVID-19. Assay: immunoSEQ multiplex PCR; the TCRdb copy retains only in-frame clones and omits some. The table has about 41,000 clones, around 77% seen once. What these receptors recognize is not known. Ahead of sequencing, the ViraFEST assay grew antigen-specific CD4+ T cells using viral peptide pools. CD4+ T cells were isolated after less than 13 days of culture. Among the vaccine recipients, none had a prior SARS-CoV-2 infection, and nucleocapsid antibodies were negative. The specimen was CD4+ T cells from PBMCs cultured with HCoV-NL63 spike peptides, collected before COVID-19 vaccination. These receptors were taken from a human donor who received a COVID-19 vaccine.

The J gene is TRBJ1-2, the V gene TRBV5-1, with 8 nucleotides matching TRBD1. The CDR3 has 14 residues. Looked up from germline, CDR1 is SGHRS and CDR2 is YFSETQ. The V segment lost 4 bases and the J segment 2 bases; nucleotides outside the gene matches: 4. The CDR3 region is CASSTGTGNYGYTF. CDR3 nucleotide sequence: TGCGCCAGCAGCACGGGGACAGGAAACTATGGCTACACCTTC.

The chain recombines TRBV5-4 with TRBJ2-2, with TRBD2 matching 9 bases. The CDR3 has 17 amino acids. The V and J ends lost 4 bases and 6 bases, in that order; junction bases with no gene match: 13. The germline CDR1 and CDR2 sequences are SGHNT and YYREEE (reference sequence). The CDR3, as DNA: TGTGCCAGCAGCCCATTCTTAGGTGGCGGGGGGGCCGGGGAGCTGTTTTTT. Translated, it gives CASSPFLGGGGAGELFF.